This T cell receptor (beta chain) came from a study of blood T cell repertoires in COVID-19. Recovered Cohort 3 donors showed two negative PCRs, clearance, or symptom resolution. TCRdb keeps only in-frame clones here, not all; method: immunoSEQ multiplex PCR. Seen here are over 200,000 clones, nearly 90% observed once, and the top ten hold 10% to 13%. The germline CDR1 and CDR2 sequences are LNHDA and SQIVND (reference sequence). This CDR3 region has 14 residues. The germline V and J ends were trimmed by 3 bases and 0 bases, with 9 bases remaining between them. Sequencing was performed on PBMCs or T cells enriched from blood (not recorded which). The chain joins TRBV19 to TRBJ2-7; D perhaps matches TRBD2 (6 bases). The origin of this receptor is a young man who had recovered from COVID-19. The CDR3 DNA reads as TGTGCCAGTAGTATTGCCGGGGGCTCCTACGAGCAGTACTTC. Amino acids: CASSIAGGSYEQYF.